Here is one TCR beta chain with its context. Its antigen is unidentified. Trimming took 5 bases from V and 2 from J, leaving 9 bases between them. The CDR3 is 13 amino acids. Per germline, CDR1 KGHSH and CDR2 LQKENI. The data belong to a study of cytomegalovirus exposure and HLA in healthy donors. Overall study results and limits: Altogether, 164 TCR beta chains were recorded as cytomegalovirus-associated.

Method: immunoSEQ multiplex PCR; TCRdb's copy keeps in-frame clones and lacks some. The sample holds about 160,000 clones, 86% seen once. The sequencing input was PBMCs. The chain joins TRBV18 to TRBJ1-2; unclear D gene. The TCR sequence derives from a woman under 40 in good health and CMV-seronegative. The CDR3 protein is CASSAKENYGYTF. CDR3 in DNA: TGTGCCAGCTCAGCCAAGGAGAACTATGGCTACACCTTC.